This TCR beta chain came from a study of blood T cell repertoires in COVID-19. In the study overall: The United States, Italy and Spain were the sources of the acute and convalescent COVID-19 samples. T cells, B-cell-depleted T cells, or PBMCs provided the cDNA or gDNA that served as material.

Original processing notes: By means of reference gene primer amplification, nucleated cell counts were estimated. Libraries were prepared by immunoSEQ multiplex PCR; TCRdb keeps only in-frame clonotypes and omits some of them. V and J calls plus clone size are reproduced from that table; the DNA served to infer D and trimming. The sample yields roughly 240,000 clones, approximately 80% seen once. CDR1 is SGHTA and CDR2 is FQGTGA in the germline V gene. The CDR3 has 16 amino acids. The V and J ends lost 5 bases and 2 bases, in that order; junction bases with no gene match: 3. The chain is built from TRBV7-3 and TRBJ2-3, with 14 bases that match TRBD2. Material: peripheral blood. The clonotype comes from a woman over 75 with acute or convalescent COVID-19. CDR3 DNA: TGTGCCAGCAGCCTGGGACTAGCGGGGGACACAGATACGCAGTATTTT. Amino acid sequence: CASSLGLAGDTDTQYF.